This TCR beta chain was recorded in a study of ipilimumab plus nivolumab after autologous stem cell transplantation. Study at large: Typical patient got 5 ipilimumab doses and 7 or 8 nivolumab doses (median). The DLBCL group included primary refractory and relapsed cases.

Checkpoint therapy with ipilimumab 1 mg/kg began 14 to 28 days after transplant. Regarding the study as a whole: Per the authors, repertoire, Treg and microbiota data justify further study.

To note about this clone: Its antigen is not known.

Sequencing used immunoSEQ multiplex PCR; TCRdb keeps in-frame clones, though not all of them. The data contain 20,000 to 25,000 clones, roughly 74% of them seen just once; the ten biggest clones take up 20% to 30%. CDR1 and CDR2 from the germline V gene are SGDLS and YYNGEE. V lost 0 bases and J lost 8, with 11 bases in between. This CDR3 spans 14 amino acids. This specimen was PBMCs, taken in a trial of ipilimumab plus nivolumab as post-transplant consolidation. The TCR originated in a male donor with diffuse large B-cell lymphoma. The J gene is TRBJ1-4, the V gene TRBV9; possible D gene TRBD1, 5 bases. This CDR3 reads CASSVEDTREKLFF. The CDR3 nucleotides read TGTGCCAGCAGCGTAGAGGACACGCGGGAAAAACTGTTTTTT. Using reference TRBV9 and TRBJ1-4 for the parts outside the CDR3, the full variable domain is DSGVTQTPKHLITATGQRVTLRCSPRSGDLSVYWYQQSLDQGLQFLIQYYNGEERAKGNILERFSAQQFPDLHSELNLSSLELGDSALYFCASSVEDTREKLFFGSGTQLSVL.